The clone carrying this T cell receptor (beta chain) has ten or more counts. The antigen remains undetermined. Germline-derived CDR1 and CDR2 are MGHDK and SYGVNS. The CDR3 extends over 13 amino acids. Trimming stripped 3 bases from V and 10 bases from J, with 10 bases between. The record originates from a study of naive and memory T cell subsets. Whole-study results and caveats: Expression changes during T cell differentiation may affect RNA-based TCR counts.

Both TRBC1 and TRBC2 were covered by a beta constant-region primer of two equimolar oligonucleotides. TCRdb ran MiXCR on the UMI-ligation and nested PCR reads and lists one entry per CDR3 protein. The sample comprises roughly 98,000 distinct CDR3 sequences, 7% of which are singletons, and around 1.7% rests with the top ten. The sequence was collected from a human donor in good health. The rearrangement joins TRBV25-1 to TRBJ1-6, with unresolved D. Sequencing was carried out using central memory CD4+ T cells from blood. The CDR3 here is CASSDRETSPLHF. CDR3 sequence (DNA): TGTGCCAGCAGTGACCGTGAAACATCACCCCTCCACTTT.